Listed here are 14 T cell receptor beta chains from one sample, sequenced in a study of T-cell reconstitution after alpha-beta-depleted transplantation in children. A library of TCRbeta sequences, prepared with unique molecular identifiers, was generated. TCRdb independently ran MiXCR on the PCR reads; one entry per CDR3 protein. The table has about half a million distinct CDR3 sequences, approximately 12% seen once; the top ten hold less than 6.5%. The input for sequencing was PBMCs from the stem cell graft donor, taken from the stem cell graft. Source of these receptors: a human donor who donated a stem cell graft to a child with combined immunodeficiency.

The table lists this clonotype with a few counts. The chain uses TRBV12-3 or TRBV12-4 and TRBJ2-3; D call uncertain. V was clipped by 7 bases and J by 0 bases, with 5 bases between them. This CDR3 comprises 12 residues. Written as DNA, the CDR3 is TGTGCCAGCACAACCAGCACAGATACGCAGTATTTT. Residues: CASTTSTDTQYF.

The chain uses TRBV25-1 and TRBJ2-5; TRBD2 matches at 8 bases. From germline, CDR1 is MGHDK and CDR2 SYGVNS. The CDR3 has 15 amino acids. V was clipped by 3 bases and J by 5 bases; unmatched bases: 8. Here the CDR3 DNA reads TGTGCCAGCAGTGATCTAGCGGGCTATGGGGAGACCCAGTACTTC. Its translation: CASSDLAGYGETQYF.

The rearrangement joins TRBV6-2 or TRBV6-3 to TRBJ2-1; possibly TRBD1 or TRBD2 for D (5 bases each). V was pared by 0 bases and J by 4 bases, with 16 bases between. The CDR3 spans 17 residues. In germline, CDR1 is MNHEY, CDR2 SVGEGT. CDR3 amino acids: CASSYSRDGDFYNEQFF. In nucleotides, the CDR3 is TGTGCCAGCAGTTACTCCCGGGACGGGGATTTTTACAATGAGCAGTTCTTC.

This clonotype was detected many times. The chain joins TRBV6-1 to TRBJ2-3, with D tentatively TRBD2 (7 bases). This CDR3 spans 14 amino acids. V lost 6 bases to trimming and J lost 5 bases, with 15 bases between them. The germline CDR1 and CDR2 sequences are MNHNS and SASEGT. In DNA, the CDR3 is TGTGCCAGCAGCCTCGGGGGGCCAATAGATACGCAGTATTTT. Translated: CASSLGGPIDTQYF.

The CDR3 reads CAISGQGIEQFF. CDR3 bases: TGTGCCATCAGTGGCCAGGGGATTGAGCAGTTCTTC. The chain combines TRBV10-3 with TRBJ2-1, with a possible D match to TRBD1 (6 bases). Germline lookup yields CDR1 ENHRY and CDR2 SYGVKD. Trimming removed 4 bases from V and 9 bases from J, with 10 bases in between. CDR3 length: 12 amino acids.

CDR3 DNA: TGTGCCAGCAGCTTCCGGGACAGTAGTTCCGGGGAGCTGTTTTTT. Translating gives CASSFRDSSSGELFF. The chain carries TRBV5-5 and TRBJ2-2; TRBD1 matches at 7 bases. The V segment lost 2 bases and the J segment 6 bases; nucleotides outside the gene matches: 7. This CDR3 is 15 amino acids long. Germline CDR1 is SGHKS and CDR2 is YYEKEE (reference sequence).

The chain combines TRBV7-9 with TRBJ2-7; D possibly corresponds to TRBD2 (5 bases). V lost 4 bases and J 0 bases, leaving 10 bases between the germline ends. This CDR3 region has 14 residues. Germline values: CDR1 SEHNR, CDR2 FQNEAQ (reference sequence). The CDR3 reads CASSSKDFSYEQYF. CDR3 coding DNA: TGTGCCAGCAGCTCGAAGGACTTCTCCTACGAGCAGTACTTC.

This clonotype was counted a few times. This rearrangement joins TRBV2 to TRBJ2-2; 7 bases line up with TRBD2. The CDR3 totals 15 residues. The junction had 8 bases not matched to a gene; V was cut back by 4 bases and J by 6 bases. Germline lookup yields CDR1 SNHLY and CDR2 FYNNEI. The CDR3 DNA is TGTGCCAGCAGTGGACCGATAGCGGGTGCCGGGGAGCTGTTTTTT. Translation gives CASSGPIAGAGELFF.

The V call is TRBV4-3, the J call TRBJ2-2, with TRBD1 identical over 7 bases. V was pared by 0 bases and J by 7 bases, with 14 bases of the junction left unmatched. There are 18 residues in the CDR3. The germline gives CDR1 LGHNA, CDR2 YSLEER. CDR3 residues: CASSQDLSPGGFIGELFF. Written as DNA, the CDR3 is TGCGCCAGCAGCCAAGATCTGTCGCCAGGGGGTTTTATCGGGGAGCTGTTTTTT.

V is TRBV3-1 and J is TRBJ2-7; 8 nucleotides align to TRBD1. The germline CDR1 and CDR2 sequences are LGHDT and YNNKEL (reference sequence). This CDR3 region has 17 residues. Germline trimming cut 1 base from V and 3 bases from J; bases unmatched to any gene: 11. This CDR3 reads CASSQGAGGASYYEQYF. The CDR3 coding sequence is TGTGCCAGCAGCCAAGGGGCAGGGGGCGCGTCTTACTACGAGCAGTACTTC.

The genes are TRBV25-1 and TRBJ1-5; D call uncertain. This CDR3 is built from 20 residues. CDR1 is MGHDK, CDR2 SYGVNS, per germline. V lost 7 bases and J lost 0, with 28 bases in between. The CDR3 DNA reads as TGTGCCAGCACACCTCAAGATGGGGTCGCTGGACTCTATAGCAATCAGCCCCAGCATTTT. Translating gives CASTPQDGVAGLYSNQPQHF.

This clonotype occurred many times. The genes are TRBV9 and TRBJ2-7; 7 nucleotides line up with TRBD1. The length of the CDR3 is 14 residues. V lost 0 bases and J lost 1; bases outside the gene matches: 1. In germline, CDR1 is SGDLS, CDR2 YYNGEE. Written as DNA, the CDR3 is TGTGCCAGCAGCGTAGGGGGACAGTCCTACGAGCAGTACTTC. This sequence encodes CASSVGGQSYEQYF.

V and J are TRBV5-6 and TRBJ2-3; tentative D call: TRBD2 (7 bases). The CDR3 loop spans 15 amino acids. Germline V CDR1 and CDR2: SGHDT, YYEEEE. Trimming left V 5 bases short and J 0 bases short, with 13 bases between. CDR3 nucleotide sequence: TGTGCCAGCAGGGGGGGGGCTCTGAGCACAGATACGCAGTATTTT. This encodes CASRGGALSTDTQYF.

J is TRBJ1-1 and V is TRBV12-3 or TRBV12-4; no reliable D call. Trimming shortened V by 7 bases and J by 4 bases, and 19 bases separated the two germline ends. The CDR3 contains 15 residues. The CDR3 protein is CASTLLAGSITEAFF. CDR3 in DNA: TGTGCCAGCACCCTCCTGGCCGGAAGTATCACTGAAGCTTTCTTT.